This T cell receptor beta chain was identified during a study of T cells in women clearing cervical HPV infection. Across the whole study: For cases, blood was sampled a median around 150 days after lesion detection, interquartile range about 80 to 220 days.

The protocol was immunoSEQ multiplex PCR, while the TCRdb copy is restricted to in-frame clones and leaves out a portion. The sample spans about 16,000 clones; the ten largest clones claim over 9.5%. MY09/MY11 PCR detected cervical HPV DNA; dot-blot assigned genotypes. V lost 5 bases and J lost 0, with 14 bases in between. Germline V gene data show CDR1 as SGHTA and CDR2 as FQGTGA. The length of the CDR3 is 15 residues. Study conclusions and caveats: Repertoire richness, not evenness, was significantly elevated in CIN3+ cases versus controls.

Note on this clone: Its antigen is not known. The read ends 3 residues shy of where the CDR3 ends; the end is completed using the germline J gene.

Sequencing used blood buffy coat. The rearrangement joins TRBV7-3 to TRBJ2-7; weak D call: TRBD1 (7 bases). This receptor was obtained from a woman aged 18-70 years with a cervical HPV16 infection that either progressed to CIN3+ or cleared (not recorded which). The CDR3 DNA, read in part, is TGTGCCAGCAGCCGCTCAGGGGGGCCCTCCTACGAG. This encodes CASSRSGGPSYE. The full CDR3 protein reads CASSRSGGPSYEQYF.